These T cell receptor beta chains were read from a single sample in a study of T cell repertoires in cytomegalovirus infection. TCRdb analysed the reads with MiXCR anew, one entry per CDR3 protein. Among roughly 300,000 distinct CDR3 sequences listed, 25% were seen once. The material sequenced was PBMCs. The receptors shown here come from a human donor in good health (CMV status not recorded). Some clones in this sample may be carry-over from other donors' samples. Both conserved end residues are part of each CDR3. Each record gives: D gene, J gene, clone size, V gene, CDR3 DNA, CDR3 protein. D genes are given only for firm matches. Size values are once, few and many counts, or a class for expanded clones, and some rows have none.

>TRBD2|TRBJ2-5|many|TRBV7-2
TGTGCCAGCAGCTCCCTAGCGGGAACGGGAGAGACCCAGTACTTC
CASSSLAGTGETQYF
>-|TRBJ1-6|many|TRBV7-2
TGTGCCAGCAGCTTAGTAGCTCCTCCGGCCCTCCACTTT
CASSLVAPPALHF
>-|TRBJ1-1|-|TRBV24-1
TGTGCCACCAGTGATCCCGGGACGGGGAACACTGAAGCTTTCTTT
CATSDPGTGNTEAFF
>-|TRBJ2-2|many|TRBV7-2
TGTGCCAGCAGCTCGACCTGGGACACCGGGGAGCTGTTTTTT
CASSSTWDTGELFF
>-|TRBJ1-4|few|TRBV29-1
TGCAGCGTTTTCGACAGGCGTAATGAAAAACTGTTTTTT
CSVFDRRNEKLFF
>TRBD1|TRBJ2-2|few|TRBV6-5
TGTGCCAGCAGTTACTCGGACAGGCCGAACACCGGGGAGCTGTTTTTT
CASSYSDRPNTGELFF
>-|TRBJ1-1|many|TRBV19
TGTGCCAGTAGTATTGGGACGGTGAACACTGAAGCTTTCTTT
CASSIGTVNTEAFF
>TRBD2|TRBJ2-1|few|TRBV5-6
TGTGCCAGCAGCTTGTTCGCGGGAGGTAGTAATGAGCAGTTCTTC
CASSLFAGGSNEQFF
>-|TRBJ2-5|many|TRBV28
TGTGCCAGCAGTTTATCTTTTAGTGAAGAGACCCAGTACTTC
CASSLSFSEETQYF
>-|TRBJ2-7|many|TRBV7-9
TGTGCCAGCAGCCCTTTGGGGGGGCTGATGTACGAGCAGTACTTC
CASSPLGGLMYEQYF
>-|TRBJ2-7|-|TRBV6-5
TGTGCCAGCAGTTCATGGACTGGCTACGAGCAGTACTTC
CASSSWTGYEQYF
>-|TRBJ2-7|many|TRBV7-2
TGTGCCAGCAGCTTATCTACGGGCAGCTACGAGCAGTACTTC
CASSLSTGSYEQYF
>TRBD1|TRBJ2-3|many|TRBV28
TGTGCCAGCAGTTTCATCCGGGACAGGGTACGCACAGATACGCAGTATTTT
CASSFIRDRVRTDTQYF
>-|TRBJ2-1|few|TRBV2
TGTGCCAGCAGCCTGACCCACGGAAACGAGCAGTTCTTC
CASSLTHGNEQFF
>-|TRBJ1-1|few|TRBV20-1
TGCAGTGCTAAGTGGACGGTGAACACTGAAGCTTTCTTT
CSAKWTVNTEAFF
>-|TRBJ2-1|many|TRBV7-2
TGTGCCAGCAGCTATGACATGTCGAAGTACAATGAGCAGTTCTTC
CASSYDMSKYNEQFF
>-|TRBJ2-3|many|TRBV20-1
TGCAGTGCTCGGGACGGTGGGGCAGATACGCAGTATTTT
CSARDGGADTQYF
>-|TRBJ2-7|-|TRBV18
TGTGCCAGCTCACCACAGGGAAGACTCTACGAGCAGTACTTC
CASSPQGRLYEQYF
>TRBD2|TRBJ2-1|-|TRBV20-1
TGCAGTGCTAGAAGACTAGCGGGAGCCAATGAGCAGTTCTTC
CSARRLAGANEQFF
>-|TRBJ1-1|-|TRBV11-2
TGTGCCAGCAGGCCACCGGTTATGAACACTGAAGCTTTCTTT
CASRPPVMNTEAFF
>-|TRBJ1-2|-|TRBV10-3
TGTGCCATCAGTGAGGGCTGGGATCCGGATGGCTACACCTTC
CAISEGWDPDGYTF
>-|TRBJ1-2|-|TRBV6-4
TGTGCCAGCAGCCCACAGGGAGGGTTTGGCTACACCTTC
CASSPQGGFGYTF
>TRBD1|TRBJ2-1|-|TRBV20-1
TGCAGTGCTAGAGAGACGAGCGACAGGGGCATCTACAATGAGCAGTTCTTC
CSARETSDRGIYNEQFF
>-|TRBJ2-3|many|TRBV11-3
TGTGCCAGCAGCTTAGGGGGTTCTCGGTCAGATACGCAGTATTTT
CASSLGGSRSDTQYF
>-|TRBJ2-1|few|TRBV5-4
TGTGCCAGCAGCAATCTCAATGAGCAGTTCTTC
CASSNLNEQFF
>-|TRBJ2-7|few|TRBV28
TGTGCCAGCAGTTTTAGGGCGGGCCACTCCTACGAGCAGTACTTC
CASSFRAGHSYEQYF
>-|TRBJ2-1|-|TRBV18
TGTGCCAGCTCACCCGGCAGGGCCGATGAGCAGTTCTTC
CASSPGRADEQFF
>-|TRBJ1-1|-|TRBV7-3
TGTGCCAGCAGCGTAGGGGGGGGTACTGAAGCTTTCTTT
CASSVGGGTEAFF
>TRBD1|TRBJ2-5|many|TRBV7-6
TGTGCCAGCAGCTTTGGGACAGGGGGGTTCCAAGGGACCCAGTACTTC
CASSFGTGGFQGTQYF
>-|TRBJ1-2|few|TRBV28
TGTGCCAGCAGTAAGGGACCGGCGACGGGTAACTATGGCTACACCTTC
CASSKGPATGNYGYTF
>-|TRBJ1-2|few|TRBV7-2
TGTGCCAGCAGCTGGGAAAACTATGGCTACACCTTC
CASSWENYGYTF
>-|TRBJ2-2|-|TRBV2
TGTGCCAGCAGTGAGTTAGGCAGCCAGAACACCGGGGAGCTGTTTTTT
CASSELGSQNTGELFF
>TRBD2|TRBJ2-1|many|TRBV5-5
TGTGCCAGCAGCTTAACTAGCGATAGTTACAATGAGCAGTTCTTC
CASSLTSDSYNEQFF
>-|TRBJ1-5|-|TRBV19
TGTGCCAGTAGTATGGTCAGCCAGGCCCAGCATTTT
CASSMVSQAQHF
>-|TRBJ1-6|few|TRBV29-1
TGCAGCGTTGAAGTGGGGGCCGGTTCACCCCTCCACTTT
CSVEVGAGSPLHF
>TRBD2|TRBJ2-1|-|TRBV4-1
TGCGCCAGCAGCCAAGATGCGGGGGGGCGATTTGGGAATGAGCAGTTCTTC
CASSQDAGGRFGNEQFF
>TRBD1|TRBJ2-7|-|TRBV20-1
TGCAGTGCTAGTCCCGGGACAGGGGGCTCCTACGAGCAGTACTTC
CSASPGTGGSYEQYF
>TRBD1|TRBJ1-1|few|TRBV20-1
TGCAGTGCTAGCGCTCCGGGACAGGGGAACACTGAAGCTTTCTTT
CSASAPGQGNTEAFF
>-|TRBJ1-2|few|TRBV5-4
TGTGCCAGCAGCCAACCAGGGGCAGGGGATTTATATGGCTACACCTTC
CASSQPGAGDLYGYTF
>-|TRBJ1-5|many|TRBV5-5
TGTGCCAGCAGCTCGGCGGCCAGATCAAGTAATCAGCCCCAGCATTTT
CASSSAARSSNQPQHF
>-|TRBJ2-7|-|TRBV5-1
TGCGCCAGCAGCTCCTTGGCGGGGACCTCCTACGAGCAGTACTTC
CASSSLAGTSYEQYF
>-|TRBJ2-7|-|TRBV29-1
TGCAGCGTCTCTTCGCTGGGCATGTCCTACGAGCAGTACTTC
CSVSSLGMSYEQYF
>TRBD2|TRBJ2-2|few|TRBV7-9
TGTGCCAGCAGCCAACGTCTAGCGGTTAACACCGGGGAGCTGTTTTTT
CASSQRLAVNTGELFF
>-|TRBJ2-1|-|TRBV5-5
TGTGCCAGCAGCTTGGGGGTGAGTGGGAGGTCGAATGAGCAGTTCTTC
CASSLGVSGRSNEQFF
>-|TRBJ1-4|few|TRBV7-9
TGTGCCAGCAGCTTAGAGGCGCCTCCACATGAAAAACTGTTTTTT
CASSLEAPPHEKLFF
>-|TRBJ2-7|many|TRBV15
TGTGCCACCAGCAGGGCGGGACAAAACTACGAGCAGTACTTC
CATSRAGQNYEQYF